This T cell receptor beta chain was sequenced during a study of CD8 T cell repertoires and HIV-1 epitope variants (dated by TCRdb to the early 2020s). The study in broad terms: T cells were stimulated in separate culture wells with each of twenty-five peptides representing autologous and known Gag and Nef epitope variants. The control conditions were a CMV, EBV and flu peptide pool, the Ebola AY9 epitope as a negative control, and a well with no peptide. Three Gag epitope families and Nef HW9 and YT9 were included among the tested epitopes. T cells were enriched using the EasySep Human T Cell Enrichment Kit and then co-cultured with an equal number of autologous T cell-negative cells acting as antigen-presenting cells. The cultures were grown for more than 9 days in IMDM with gentamicin, and half of the media was changed on days 3 and 7 with IL-2, IL-7 and IL-15 added. An aliquot of 1M T cells was saved as an uncultured baseline condition, separate from the 80 to 85 T cell cultures. Running each culture condition in triplicate, except for one peptide done in duplicate, gave a total of approximately 90 T cell cultures.

The EasySep Human CD8+ T Cell Enrichment Kit was used on day 10 to isolate CD8+ T cells from every culture. There are 13 amino acids in the CDR3, from cysteine to phenylalanine inclusive. Just CDR3 DNA is preserved here, 39 bases in frame from base 1. In the germline V gene (reference sequence), CDR1 corresponds to LNHDA and CDR2 to SQIVND. Trimming removed 4 bases from V and 6 bases from J, leaving 10 bases between the germline ends. The immunoSEQ platform was used to sequence TCR beta CDR3 regions at survey depth. The QIAamp DNA micro kit was used to extract genomic DNA from every cultured and uncultured CD8+ T cell population. As for the original processing: Samples with fewer than 5,000 productive reads were excluded, resulting in the removal of about 6.5% of the 75 HIV peptide-stimulated cultures. A MANAFEST web app trimmed sequences to CDR3 and removed nonproductive sequences, CDR3s under 5 amino acids, and those not starting C or ending F/W. Clonotypes were classified as antigen-specific only if expansion was observed in at least 2 of 3 replicates versus the no-peptide control at FDR 0.01, only within one epitope family. A frequency at least fivefold higher than in wells stimulated with peptides from other epitope families was additionally required for specific clonotypes. Not all clones reach the TCRdb copy of this immuneACCESS table, which keeps in-frame sequences only. Checked studies attribute under half of the gap to unresolved V genes and leave the rest unexplained. That table supplies the V and J calls and clone size; D and trimming were determined from the DNA. The sample records 5,100 or so clones, approximately 72% of which are singletons. The ten largest clones take up 35% to 50% of the sample.

Study-level results and caveats: Roughly 5 clonotypes recognized the Nef KF9 family and one clonotype recognized the HW9 family, while no responses to the TAALDMSHF plasma variant were seen. Only TCR beta chains were identified by the assay, and proliferation to antigen, not T cell function or cytokine profile, was indicated. Of the nine antigen-specific TCR beta clonotypes identified, more than five appeared cross-reactive for autologous or known escape epitope variants.

Regarding this clone: Its antigen is still unknown. No much larger clone is present one base from it, and per-base qualities are unavailable.

The sequence is built from TRBV19 and TRBJ2-1; the D gene remains uncertain. The TCR was taken from a male donor with HIV. The sample taken for sequencing was cultured CD8+ T cells derived from PBMCs. The base sequence is TGTGCCAGTAGTACCCTGACCGGCAATGAGCAGTTCTTC. Translated, it gives CASSTLTGNEQFF.